This T cell receptor beta chain stems from a study of blood T cell repertoires in COVID-19. Trimming took 5 bases from V and 8 from J, leaving 7 bases between them. Per the germline V gene, CDR1 is WNHNN and CDR2 is SYGVQD (reference sequence). The CDR3 is 11 residues long. Method: immunoSEQ multiplex PCR; TCRdb's copy keeps in-frame clones and lacks some. The sample lists 90,000 to 100,000 clones; roughly 82% were seen once. What was sequenced was peripheral blood. This chain uses TRBV10-1 with TRBJ2-1, with a possible D match to TRBD2 (6 bases). The source is a man aged 70 or older with active or convalescent COVID-19. The CDR3 coding sequence is TGCGCCAGCAGTTGGGGGGATGAGCAGTTCTTC. It specifies CASSWGDEQFF.